This is a list of T cell receptor beta chains from one sample in a study of blood T cells in healthy people across ages. TCRdb reanalysed the 5' RACE reads using MiXCR and keeps one entry per CDR3 protein. The table shows roughly 1,500,000 distinct CDR3 sequences, with roughly 40% occurring only once. Sample: blood. The receptors shown here come from a woman aged 18-29 years in good health. The CDR3 runs from the conserved cysteine through the conserved F or W. The D gene is left open where the match is weak. Only some rows state a clone size, as once, few, many or a class for expanded clones.

>TRBJ1-1|TRBV28|.|TRBD1
CASSLYRGLNTEAFF
TGTGCCAGCAGTTTATACAGGGGGCTGAACACTGAAGCTTTCTTT
>TRBJ1-2|TRBV30|.|TRBD1
CAWSQQGAGGYTF
TGTGCCTGGAGCCAACAGGGGGCGGGAGGCTACACCTTC
>TRBJ2-3|TRBV5-1|.|TRBD1
CASSLSAGGTQYF
TGCGCCAGCAGCTTGTCGGCAGGGGGTACGCAGTATTTT
>TRBJ2-7|TRBV30|.|TRBD2
CAWTSGNSYEQYF
TGTGCCTGGACTAGCGGCAACTCCTACGAGCAGTACTTC
>TRBJ2-1|TRBV7-2|.|TRBD2
CASSLAGAGGPYEQFF
TGTGCCAGCAGCTTAGCAGGGGCGGGGGGGCCCTATGAGCAGTTCTTC
>TRBJ2-7|TRBV28|few|.
CASSLSGLVSYEQYF
TGTGCCAGCAGTTTATCGGGGCTAGTCTCCTACGAGCAGTACTTC
>TRBJ2-7|TRBV5-6|few|TRBD2
CASSSLHVAGIGSSYEQYF
TGTGCCAGCAGCTCCCTGCACGTAGCGGGAATTGGGAGCTCCTACGAGCAGTACTTC
>TRBJ1-2|TRBV3-1|.|TRBD1
CASSRRAGQGNYGYTF
TGTGCCAGCAGCCGTAGAGCGGGACAGGGGAACTATGGCTACACCTTC
>TRBJ2-1|TRBV10-3|.|.
CAIGGRAGSHNEQFF
TGTGCCATCGGGGGGCGGGCTGGAAGTCACAATGAGCAGTTCTTC
>TRBJ2-1|TRBV3-1|many|TRBD1
CASNSQGRQNEQFF
TGTGCCAGCAACTCACAGGGGCGTCAAAATGAGCAGTTCTTC
>TRBJ2-7|TRBV29-1|few|.
CSVEDGPYEQYF
TGCAGCGTCGAGGACGGACCATACGAGCAGTACTTC
>TRBJ2-1|TRBV30|.|.
CAWSVLSYNEQFF
TGTGCCTGGAGTGTGTTATCCTACAATGAGCAGTTCTTC
>TRBJ1-5|TRBV7-2|.|.
CASSWIGIQPQHF
TGTGCCAGCAGCTGGATAGGAATCCAGCCCCAGCATTTT
>TRBJ2-7|TRBV6-6|few|.
CANSYGSDEQYF
TGTGCCAACAGTTACGGCAGCGACGAGCAGTACTTC
>TRBJ2-1|TRBV25-1|few|TRBD1
CASKTGGPSYNEQFF
TGTGCCAGCAAAACAGGGGGCCCCTCTTACAATGAGCAGTTCTTC
>TRBJ1-2|TRBV6-1|.|.
CASSEVGATGYTF
TGTGCCAGCAGTGAGGTGGGGGCAACTGGCTACACCTTC
>TRBJ2-7|TRBV5-1|few|.
CASNLASDYEQYF
TGCGCCAGCAACCTAGCGTCGGACTACGAGCAGTACTTC
>TRBJ2-1|TRBV5-1|many|TRBD2
CASSSTSGAYNEQFF
TGCGCCAGCAGCTCCACTAGCGGGGCGTACAATGAGCAGTTCTTC
>TRBJ2-3|TRBV4-1|.|TRBD2
CASSQLKRGASTDTQYF
TGCGCCAGCAGCCAACTGAAGCGGGGAGCTAGCACAGATACGCAGTATTTT
>TRBJ1-6|TRBV15|few|.
CATSRGQGGYNSPLHF
TGTGCCACCAGCAGAGGGCAAGGGGGGTATAATTCACCCCTCCACTTT
>TRBJ2-3|TRBV2|.|TRBD2
CASIAGGPDTQYF
TGTGCCAGCATAGCGGGAGGGCCGGATACGCAGTATTTT
>TRBJ2-7|TRBV27|.|.
CASSVGPRYEQYF
TGTGCCAGCAGTGTAGGGCCCCGTTACGAGCAGTACTTC
>TRBJ2-7|TRBV20-1|few|.
CSASLLVTPSEQYF
TGCAGTGCTAGCCTCCTAGTTACTCCTTCCGAGCAGTACTTC
>TRBJ2-1|TRBV9|few|.
CASSVGLREQFF
TGTGCCAGCAGCGTTGGCCTCAGAGAGCAGTTCTTC
>TRBJ2-7|TRBV20-1|.|TRBD1
CSAPGRQGLYEQYF
TGCAGTGCTCCCGGCCGACAGGGATTGTACGAGCAGTACTTC
>TRBJ2-5|TRBV4-1|.|TRBD2
CASSQEKFGLLAGDRETQYF
TGCGCCAGCAGCCAAGAAAAATTCGGCTTGTTAGCGGGAGATAGGGAGACCCAGTACTTC
>TRBJ1-2|TRBV20-1|few|.
CSASAPPYGYTF
TGCAGTGCTAGCGCCCCTCCCTATGGCTACACCTTC
>TRBJ2-1|TRBV30|.|.
CARTNSRRAAEQFF
TGTGCCAGAACGAATAGCAGGAGGGCCGCTGAGCAGTTCTTC
>TRBJ1-2|TRBV4-1|.|.
CASSQERGSHCGYTF
TGCGCCAGCAGCCAAGAACGTGGCAGCCACTGTGGCTACACCTTC
>TRBJ2-5|TRBV9|few|.
CASSANPLDEQYF
TGTGCCAGCAGCGCCAACCCATTGGATGAGCAGTACTTC
>TRBJ2-1|TRBV7-2|.|TRBD2
CASSLVGSGRALGQETQFF
TGTGCCAGCAGCTTAGTGGGCAGCGGGAGGGCCTTAGGGCAAGAGACCCAGTTCTTC
>TRBJ1-1|TRBV20-1|.|.
CSAAGGASTEAFF
TGCAGTGCCGCGGGGGGGGCGAGCACTGAAGCTTTCTTT
>TRBJ2-3|TRBV24-1|many|TRBD2
CATSSRSGGHADTQYF
TGTGCCACCAGCTCCCGAAGCGGGGGGCACGCAGATACGCAGTATTTT
>TRBJ2-7|TRBV2|.|.
CASSEQQSYNEQYF
TGTGCCAGCAGTGAACAACAATCCTACAATGAGCAGTACTTC
>TRBJ2-3|TRBV10-3|few|.
CATGAGGLDTQYF
TGTGCCACGGGGGCAGGGGGGTTGGATACGCAGTATTTT
>TRBJ2-1|TRBV6-5|few|TRBD2
CASSYSAGALGNEQFF
TGTGCCAGCAGTTACTCGGCGGGAGCTTTGGGCAATGAGCAGTTCTTC
>TRBJ2-1|TRBV7-3|.|TRBD2
CASSLASGAHIDEQFF
TGTGCCAGCAGCTTGGCTAGCGGGGCCCATATCGATGAGCAGTTCTTC
>TRBJ2-7|TRBV28|few|.
CASSRDIFSYEQYF
TGTGCCAGCAGCCGAGACATTTTCTCCTACGAGCAGTACTTC
>TRBJ2-1|TRBV2|.|.
CASSDGLDDEQFF
TGTGCCAGCAGTGACGGGCTGGACGATGAGCAGTTCTTC
>TRBJ2-2|TRBV27|few|.
CASSLTEGLNTGELFF
TGTGCCAGCAGTTTAACCGAGGGACTTAACACCGGGGAGCTGTTTTTT
>TRBJ2-1|TRBV7-9|few|TRBD1
CASSLEGQGLRAYNEQFF
TGTGCCAGCAGCTTAGAGGGACAGGGTCTCAGAGCCTACAATGAGCAGTTCTTC
>TRBJ2-1|TRBV4-2|once|.
CASSQEGVYNEKFF
TGTGCCAGCAGCCAAGAGGGAGTTTACAATGAGAAGTTCTTC
>TRBJ2-7|TRBV27|.|.
CASVPGHTTYNEQYF
TGTGCCAGCGTTCCGGGACACACCACCTACAATGAGCAGTACTTC
>TRBJ1-3|TRBV15|once|.
CATSRDLGGGNTIYF
TGTGCCACCAGCAGAGATCTAGGGGGTGGTAACACCATATATTTT
>TRBJ2-3|TRBV9|once|TRBD2
CASSPPGLAGVSDTQYF
TGTGCCAGCAGCCCGCCGGGACTAGCGGGAGTGTCAGATACGCAGTATTTT
>TRBJ1-1|TRBV5-1|.|.
CASSWKASGNTEAFF
TGCGCCAGCAGCTGGAAGGCGTCGGGTAACACTGAAGCTTTCTTT